This T cell receptor beta chain came from a study of cytomegalovirus exposure and HLA in healthy donors. Study results and limitations: While the bulk of TCR sequences proved rare, some public TCRs turned up in many donors.

The donors were in the 120-subject validation cohort; that cohort was separate from the roughly 620-subject first cohort. Method: immunoSEQ multiplex PCR; TCRdb's copy keeps in-frame clones and lacks some. The profile shows 100,000 to 150,000 clones, 89% of them singletons. Germline trimming cut 4 bases from V and 3 bases from J; bases unmatched to any gene: 7. The CDR3 contains 15 residues. Germline V gene data show CDR1 as MNHEY and CDR2 as SVGAGI. The sample holds one count of this clone. Its cognate antigen is unknown. Sequences were obtained from PBMCs. This clonotype was obtained from a woman aged 18-30 years in good health and CMV-seronegative. The gene calls are TRBV6-5 and TRBJ2-7, with TRBD2 matching 9 bases. This CDR3 is CASSSSGRLNYEQYF. CDR3 sequence (DNA): TGTGCCAGCAGTTCCAGCGGGAGGCTCAACTACGAGCAGTACTTC.